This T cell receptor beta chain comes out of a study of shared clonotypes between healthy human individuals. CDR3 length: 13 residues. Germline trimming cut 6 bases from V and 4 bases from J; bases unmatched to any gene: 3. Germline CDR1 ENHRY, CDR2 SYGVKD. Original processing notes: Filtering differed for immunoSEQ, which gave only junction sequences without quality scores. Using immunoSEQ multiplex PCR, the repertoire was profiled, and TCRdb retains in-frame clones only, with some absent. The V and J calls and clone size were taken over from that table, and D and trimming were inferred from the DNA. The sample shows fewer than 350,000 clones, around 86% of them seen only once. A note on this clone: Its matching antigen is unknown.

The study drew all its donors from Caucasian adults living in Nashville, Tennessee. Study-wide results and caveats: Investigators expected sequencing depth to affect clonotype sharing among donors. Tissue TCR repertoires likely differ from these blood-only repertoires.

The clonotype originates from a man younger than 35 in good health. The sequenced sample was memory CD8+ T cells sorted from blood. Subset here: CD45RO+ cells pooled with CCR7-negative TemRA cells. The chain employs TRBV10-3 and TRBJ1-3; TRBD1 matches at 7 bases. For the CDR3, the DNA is TGTGCCATCAGCAGGGGACAGGGAAACACCATATATTTT. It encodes CAISRGQGNTIYF.